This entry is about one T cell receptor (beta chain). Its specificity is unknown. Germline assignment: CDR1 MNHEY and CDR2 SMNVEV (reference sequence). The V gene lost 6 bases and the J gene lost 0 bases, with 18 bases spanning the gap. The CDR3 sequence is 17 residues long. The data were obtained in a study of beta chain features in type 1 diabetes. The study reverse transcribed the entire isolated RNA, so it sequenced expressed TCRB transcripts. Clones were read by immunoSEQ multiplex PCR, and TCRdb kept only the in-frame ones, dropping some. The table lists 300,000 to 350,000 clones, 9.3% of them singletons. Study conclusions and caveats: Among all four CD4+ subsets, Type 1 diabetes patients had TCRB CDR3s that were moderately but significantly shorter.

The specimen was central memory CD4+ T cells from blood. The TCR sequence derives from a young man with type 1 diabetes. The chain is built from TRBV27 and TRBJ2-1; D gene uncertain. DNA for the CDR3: TGTGCCAGCAGCCCCCTGTTAAGGATCAGCTCCTACAATGAGCAGTTCTTC. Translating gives CASSPLLRISSYNEQFF.